This passage covers 12 T cell receptor beta chains from one sample sequenced in a study of cytomegalovirus exposure and HLA in healthy donors. With 60 Vbeta and 13 Jbeta primers, the PCR was carried out. Clones were read by immunoSEQ multiplex PCR, and TCRdb kept only the in-frame ones, dropping some. The sample shows around 130,000 clones, about 80% of them seen only once. Sequencing used PBMCs. These receptors all stem from a male donor in good health and CMV-seronegative.

The J gene is TRBJ1-6, the V gene TRBV6-6; a weak D match, TRBD1 (5 bases). Germline V gives CDR1 MNHNY, CDR2 SVGAGI (reference sequence). The CDR3 is 16 residues long. V gave up 4 bases and J gave up 4 bases, with 14 bases separating them. The CDR3 coding sequence is TGTGCCAGCAGTTCCGGGACTGGACATTATAATTCACCCCTCCACTTT. This translates into CASSSGTGHYNSPLHF.

The chain couples TRBV7-8 to TRBJ2-2, with D possibly matching TRBD2 (5 bases). Germline V gene lookup returns CDR1 SGHVS and CDR2 FQNEAQ. The CDR3 loop spans 15 amino acids. V was trimmed by 2 bases and J by 8 bases, leaving 15 bases between them. The chain's CDR3 is CASSLNLATSGELFF. The CDR3 bases are TGTGCCAGCAGCTTAAACCTAGCTACTTCTGGGGAGCTGTTTTTT.

The CDR3 loop is CAWTPTGLLSGANVLTF. The CDR3 DNA reads as TGTGCCTGGACCCCGACAGGGTTACTTTCTGGGGCCAACGTCCTGACTTTC. The chain is built from TRBV30 and TRBJ2-6, with 7 bases that match TRBD1. CDR1 and CDR2 from the germline V gene are GTSNPN and SVGIG (reference sequence). This CDR3 has 17 residues. The V and J ends lost 4 bases and 1 base, in that order; junction bases with no gene match: 10.

The chain uses TRBV4-2 and TRBJ2-3, with 9 positions matching TRBD2. J lost 5 bases, V lost 0 bases, and 12 bases had no gene match. CDR3 size: 18 residues. CDR1 is LGHNA and CDR2 is YNFKEQ in the germline V gene. For the CDR3, the DNA is TGTGCCAGCAGCCAAGATTGGACAGGCGGGGGGGCCGTAGATACGCAGTATTTT. As protein: CASSQDWTGGGAVDTQYF.

CDR3 region: CASSATAIPAAQYF. The CDR3 nucleotides read TGTGCCAGCAGCGCGACGGCAATCCCGGCGGCCCAGTACTTC. The chain recombines TRBV9 with TRBJ2-5; D unresolved. The V end was cut by 3 bases, the J end by 9 bases, with 18 bases between. The CDR3 runs 14 residues. Germline assignment: CDR1 SGDLS and CDR2 YYNGEE.

This clone was recorded only once. The V and J genes are TRBV7-6 and TRBJ1-1; D is perhaps TRBD1 (6 bases). This CDR3 has 16 amino acids. CDR1 is SGHVS and CDR2 is FNYEAQ in the germline V gene. V was shortened by 5 bases and J by 1 base, with 17 bases between the two germline ends. CDR3 residues: CASSILQGHKNTEAFF. The CDR3 DNA sequence: TGTGCCAGCAGCATACTACAGGGACATAAGAACACTGAAGCTTTCTTT.

The rearrangement joins TRBV5-4 to TRBJ2-1; 11 bases are a match to TRBD1. The CDR3 totals 15 residues. Unmatched junction bases numbered 4, after V lost 2 bases and J lost 6 bases. Germline values: CDR1 SGHNT, CDR2 YYREEE (reference sequence). The CDR3 region has the DNA TGTGCCAGCAGCTTAGGGGGGACAGGGGGCAATGAGCAGTTCTTC. Translating it yields CASSLGGTGGNEQFF.

This clone was found once. The V gene is TRBV5-4, the J gene TRBJ1-1, with TRBD1 as a possible D gene (6 bases). CDR3 length: 16 residues. Trimming took off 4 bases at V and 6 bases at J, with 22 bases between the two ends. The V gene's germline CDR1 is SGHNT and CDR2 YYREEE (reference sequence). This CDR3 is CASSRIGGGIDAEAFF. Here the CDR3 DNA reads TGTGCCAGCAGCCGCATAGGGGGGGGCATCGACGCTGAAGCTTTCTTT.

This chain connects TRBV7-9 to TRBJ2-1, with TRBD2 matching 14 bases. V lost 7 bases and J lost 6; bases outside the gene matches: 5. The CDR3 contains 15 residues. CDR1 is SEHNR, CDR2 FQNEAQ, per germline (reference sequence). The CDR3 loop reads CASTLGTSGSNEQFF. DNA for the CDR3: TGTGCCAGCACTCTGGGGACTAGCGGGAGCAATGAGCAGTTCTTC. The complete variable domain, with remaining parts taken from reference TRBV7-9 and TRBJ2-1, reads DTGVSQNPRHKITKRGQNVTFRCDPISEHNRLYWYRQTLGQGPEFLTYFQNEAQLEKSRLLSDRFSAERPKGSFSTLEIQRTEQGDSAMYLCASTLGTSGSNEQFFGPGTRLTVL.

The gene calls are TRBV4-3 and TRBJ2-6; a weak D match, TRBD1 (6 bases). V lost 0 bases to trimming and J lost 1 base, with 10 bases between them. CDR1 and CDR2 (germline): LGHNA, YSLEER. The CDR3 has 17 amino acids. The CDR3 DNA reads TGCGCCAGCAGCCAAGAAGGGGGAAGGTCTGGGGCCAACGTCCTGACTTTC. This gives the protein CASSQEGGRSGANVLTF.

The chain carries TRBV2 and TRBJ2-2, with TRBD2 identical over 7 bases. J was trimmed by 1 base and V by 1 base; bases with no gene match: 3. Germline V lookup: CDR1 SNHLY, CDR2 FYNNEI. The CDR3 is 16 amino acids. In nucleotides, the CDR3 is TGTGCCAGCAGTGAAGGGACTAGACGGAACACCGGGGAGCTGTTTTTT. Encoded protein: CASSEGTRRNTGELFF.

The J gene is TRBJ2-3, the V gene TRBV9; 12 positions match TRBD2. The J segment lost 6 bases and the V segment lost 0 bases, leaving 2 bases of the junction unmatched. The CDR3 totals 15 residues. CDR1 is SGDLS and CDR2 is YYNGEE in the germline V gene. The CDR3 region has the DNA TGTGCCAGCAGCGTAGAGGGGACTAGCGGGGATACGCAGTATTTT. Protein: CASSVEGTSGDTQYF.